This entry lists 5 T cell receptor beta chains sequenced from one sample in a study of T cell repertoires in cytomegalovirus infection. These receptors' targets are unknown. TCRdb re-derived calls from the reads in MiXCR, one entry per CDR3 protein. The sample has approximately 56,000 distinct CDR3 sequences; around 19% are singletons. The sample consisted of CD8+ T cells from cultured PBMCs, taken from culture after CMV antigen stimulation. The receptors were gathered from a human donor in good health (CMV status not recorded). Some clones in this sample may be carry-over from other donors' samples.

This clonotype was counted between two and nine times. V gene TRBV6-5 combines with J gene TRBJ1-2; D is unresolved. The germline V and J ends were trimmed by 6 bases and 6 bases, with 8 bases remaining between them. CDR1 and CDR2 (germline): MNHEY, SVGAGI. This CDR3 is built from 11 residues. The CDR3 DNA reads as TGTGCCAGCAGCAAAGGCGATGGCTACACCTTC. Translating it yields CASSKGDGYTF.

This clonotype was counted at least ten times. The chain has TRBV7-2 and TRBJ1-6, with a possible D match to TRBD1 (6 bases). The germline gives CDR1 SGHTA, CDR2 FQGNSA. V lost 1 base to trimming and J lost 6 bases, with 16 bases between them. This CDR3 region has 17 residues. CDR3 amino acids: CASSLVGRGAVNSPLHF. DNA of the CDR3: TGTGCCAGCAGCTTAGTGGGTCGGGGGGCCGTTAATTCACCCCTCCACTTT. Full variable domain (remainder filled in from reference TRBV7-2 and TRBJ1-6): GAGVSQSPSNKVTEKGKDVELRCDPISGHTALYWYRQSLGQGLEFLIYFQGNSAPDKSGLPSDRFSAERTGGSVSTLTIQRTQQEDSAVYLCASSLVGRGAVNSPLHFGNGTRLTVT.

This clonotype was counted between two and nine times. The chain joins TRBV7-6 to TRBJ2-7, with TRBD1 matching 8 bases. The CDR3 consists of 15 residues. V gave up 7 bases and J gave up 1 base; unmatched junction bases: 9. CDR1 SGHVS and CDR2 FNYEAQ come from the germline V gene. The CDR3 region is CASKERQGISYEQYF. CDR3 bases: TGTGCCAGCAAAGAGCGACAGGGGATTTCCTACGAGCAGTACTTC. Looking up the rest from reference TRBV7-6 and TRBJ2-7 gives the full variable domain: GAGVSQSPRYKVTKRGQDVALRCDPISGHVSLYWYRQALGQGPEFLTYFNYEAQQDKSGLPNDRFSAERPEGSISTLTIQRTEQRDSAMYRCASKERQGISYEQYFGPGTRLTVT.

The V and J genes are TRBV12-3 or TRBV12-4 and TRBJ2-1; D is possibly TRBD2 (6 bases). The CDR3 spans 14 residues. V lost 5 bases and J lost 2, with 10 bases in between. The CDR3 DNA is TGTGCCAGCAGTGTGGGGGGTCCCTACAATGAGCAGTTCTTC. Its translation: CASSVGGPYNEQFF.

This clonotype has a count of ten or more. The chain carries TRBV7-2 and TRBJ1-4; no firm D call. The CDR3 contains 15 residues. The germline V gene has CDR1 SGHTA and CDR2 FQGNSA. Trimming pared 3 bases from V and 5 bases from J, leaving 13 bases between. The CDR3 region is CASSLGRVLNEKLFF. The DNA for the CDR3 is TGTGCCAGCAGCTTGGGCCGGGTCCTAAATGAAAAACTGTTTTTT.